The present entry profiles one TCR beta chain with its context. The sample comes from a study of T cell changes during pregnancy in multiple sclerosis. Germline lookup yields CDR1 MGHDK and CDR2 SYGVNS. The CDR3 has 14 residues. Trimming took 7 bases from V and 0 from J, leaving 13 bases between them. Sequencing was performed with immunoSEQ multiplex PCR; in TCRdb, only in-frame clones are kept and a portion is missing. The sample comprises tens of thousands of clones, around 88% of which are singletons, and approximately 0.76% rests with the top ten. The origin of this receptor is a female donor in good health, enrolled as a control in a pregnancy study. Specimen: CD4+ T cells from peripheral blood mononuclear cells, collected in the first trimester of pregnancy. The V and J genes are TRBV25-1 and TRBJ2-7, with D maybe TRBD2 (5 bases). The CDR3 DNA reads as TGTGCCAGCACCCCAGGACTGAGCTCCTACGAGCAGTACTTC. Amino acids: CASTPGLSSYEQYF.